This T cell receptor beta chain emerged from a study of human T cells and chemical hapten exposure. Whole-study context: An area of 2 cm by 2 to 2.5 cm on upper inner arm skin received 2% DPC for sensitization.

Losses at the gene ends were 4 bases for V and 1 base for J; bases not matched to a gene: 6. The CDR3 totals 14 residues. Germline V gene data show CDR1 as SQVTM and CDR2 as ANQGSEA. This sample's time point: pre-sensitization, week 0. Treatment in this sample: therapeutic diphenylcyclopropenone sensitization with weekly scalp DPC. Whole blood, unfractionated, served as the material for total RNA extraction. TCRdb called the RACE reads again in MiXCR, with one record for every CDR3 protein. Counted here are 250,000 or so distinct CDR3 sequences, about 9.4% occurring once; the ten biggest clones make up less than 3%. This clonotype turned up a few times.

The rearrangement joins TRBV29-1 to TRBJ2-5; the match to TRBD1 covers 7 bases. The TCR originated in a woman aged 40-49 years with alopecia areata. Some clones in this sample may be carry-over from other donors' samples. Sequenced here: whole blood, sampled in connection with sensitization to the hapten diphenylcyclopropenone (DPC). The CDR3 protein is CSVVRQGRQETQYF. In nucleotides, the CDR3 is TGCAGCGTTGTTAGACAGGGTCGCCAAGAGACCCAGTACTTC.